The 22 T cell receptor beta chains in this list originate from one sample, sequenced in a study of CD8+ T cells in alopecia areata. Treatment in this sample: oral pan-JAK inhibitor, 5-10 mg twice daily. Extracted RNA was reverse transcribed into cDNA, the sequencing template. Profiled with immunoSEQ multiplex PCR; TCRdb holds only in-frame clones, not every one. The sample yields roughly 180,000 clones, roughly 50% seen once. Sequencing was performed on CD8+ T cells sorted from blood, taken at week 24, from a patient treated with tofacitinib. All receptors come from a human donor with alopecia areata.

The rearrangement links TRBV5-1 to TRBJ1-5; D not certain. The CDR3 covers 14 residues. Trimming cost V 0 bases and J 5 bases, with 9 bases left between them. Per germline, CDR1 SGHRS and CDR2 YFSETQ. CDR3 nucleotides: TGCGCCAGCAGCTTGGGCGGCCTCGATCAGCCCCAGCATTTT. Protein product: CASSLGGLDQPQHF.

As concerns this clone: This same CDR3 is encoded by further DNA sequences in the sample. The chain recombines TRBV4-3 with TRBJ1-1; D call uncertain. The CDR3 has 15 residues. Germline CDR1 and CDR2: LGHNA and YSLEER. Deletions cut 0 bases from V and 1 base from J, with 9 bases between. The CDR3 reads CASSQDPGGNTEAFF. The CDR3 nucleotides read TGCGCCAGCAGCCAAGATCCTGGCGGGAACACTGAAGCTTTCTTT.

The chain has TRBV19 and TRBJ1-5; a possible D gene is TRBD1 (5 bases). CDR3 size: 14 residues. Trimming pared 5 bases from V and 4 bases from J, leaving 12 bases between. The V gene's germline CDR1 is LNHDA and CDR2 SQIVND (reference sequence). This CDR3 reads CASSSGRLNQPQHF. The CDR3 DNA is TGTGCCAGTAGTTCGGGACGGCTAAATCAGCCCCAGCATTTT.

This clone was seen a handful of times. The chain combines TRBV29-1 with TRBJ2-1; 8 positions agree with TRBD1. J was trimmed by 4 bases and V by 4 bases; bases with no gene match: 15. Germline V gene sequence: CDR1 SQVTM, CDR2 ANQGSEA. The CDR3 is 17 residues long. The CDR3 spells CSVAETGAIISYNEQFF. The CDR3 DNA reads as TGCAGCGTTGCAGAGACAGGGGCCATAATTAGTTACAATGAGCAGTTCTTC.

This clone was found a few times. This chain connects TRBV7-9 to TRBJ2-2; 7 bases align to TRBD2. This CDR3 contains 15 residues. Per the germline V gene, CDR1 is SEHNR and CDR2 is FQNEAQ (reference sequence). J lost 9 bases, V lost 4 bases, and 11 bases had no gene match. The CDR3 DNA is TGTGCCAGCAGCTCCGGGTCTAGCGGATGGCGGGAGCTGTTTTTT. As protein: CASSSGSSGWRELFF.

This chain joins TRBV5-6 and TRBJ1-1; TRBD1 might be the D (6 bases). The CDR3 has 14 amino acids. Germline V gives CDR1 SGHDT, CDR2 YYEEEE. Trimming cost V 2 bases and J 5 bases, with 13 bases left between them. DNA for the CDR3: TGTGCCAGCAGCTTCCAGGGGTCGGGGACTGAAGCTTTCTTT. Residues: CASSFQGSGTEAFF.

The V call is TRBV7-2, the J call TRBJ2-2; no reliable D call. Trimming stripped 5 bases from V and 5 bases from J, with 12 bases between. This CDR3 is built from 14 residues. Looked up from germline, CDR1 is SGHTA and CDR2 is FQGNSA. CDR3 amino acids: CASSIGLETGELFF. The CDR3 DNA sequence: TGTGCCAGCAGCATCGGGCTTGAGACCGGGGAGCTGTTTTTT.

This clone occurred a few times. The V gene is TRBV4-3, the J gene TRBJ1-1; D may be TRBD1 (6 bases). Germline V gives CDR1 LGHNA, CDR2 YSLEER. The length of the CDR3 is 13 residues. Deletions cut 5 bases from V and 6 bases from J, with 13 bases between. In DNA form, the CDR3 reads TGCGCCAGCAGCGAGAGGGGGGACCCTGAAGCTTTCTTT. As protein: CASSERGDPEAFF.

This clone was seen more than once but under ten times. Other DNA variants within this sample encode the same CDR3. The V and J genes are TRBV13 and TRBJ1-1, with D unclear. Germline values: CDR1 PRHDT, CDR2 FYEKMQ (reference sequence). V was trimmed by 0 bases and J by 1 base, leaving 3 bases between them. The CDR3 runs to 13 residues. The CDR3 here is CASSLGQNTEAFF. Written as DNA, the CDR3 is TGTGCCAGCAGCTTAGGGCAGAACACTGAAGCTTTCTTT.

This clone was picked up a small number of times. The chain combines TRBV19 with TRBJ2-1, with D possibly being TRBD1 (6 bases). The germline V gene encodes CDR1 LNHDA and CDR2 SQIVND (reference sequence). V gave up 6 bases and J gave up 8 bases, with 8 bases separating them. The CDR3 runs 11 residues. CDR3 nucleotide sequence: TGTGCCAGTAGCACAGGGTATGAGCAGTTCTTC. This sequence encodes CASSTGYEQFF.

This clone was seen a handful of times. This same CDR3 is encoded by further DNA sequences in the sample. The rearrangement joins TRBV5-1 to TRBJ2-7; D may correspond to TRBD1 or TRBD2 (5 bases each). Per germline, CDR1 SGHRS and CDR2 YFSETQ. This CDR3 region has 13 residues. V lost 0 bases and J lost 2, with 6 bases in between. In DNA form, the CDR3 reads TGCGCCAGCAGCTTGGGGGGGACCTACGAGCAGTACTTC. Its protein product is CASSLGGTYEQYF.

The rearrangement links TRBV6-5 to TRBJ1-5; D unclear. CDR1 and CDR2 (germline): MNHEY, SVGAGI. V was cut by 6 bases and J by 0 bases, with 6 bases left in between. The CDR3 has 13 amino acids. The CDR3 reads CASRLNSNQPQHF. In nucleotides, the CDR3 is TGTGCCAGCAGGCTCAATAGCAATCAGCCCCAGCATTTT.

The table lists this clone with a few counts. The chain combines TRBV29-1 with TRBJ1-2; D is unresolved. The CDR3 consists of 12 residues. CDR1 SQVTM and CDR2 ANQGSEA come from the germline V gene. The V end was cut by 5 bases, the J end by 0 bases, with 7 bases between. The CDR3 nucleotides read TGCAGCGTTCCAAGTTCTAACTATGGCTACACCTTC. Translation: CSVPSSNYGYTF.

The chain carries TRBV29-1 and TRBJ1-2; D may be TRBD1 (6 bases). The CDR3 sequence is 13 residues long. The germline CDR1 and CDR2 sequences are SQVTM and ANQGSEA. V dropped 2 bases and J dropped 6 bases, with 13 bases sitting between them. The CDR3 region is CSVELGGGNGYTF. The CDR3 region has the DNA TGCAGCGTTGAATTAGGGGGAGGCAATGGCTACACCTTC.

The chain carries TRBV27 and TRBJ1-1, with 7 bases lining up with TRBD1. V shed 8 bases and J 5 bases; nucleotides not matched to a gene: 8. CDR1 MNHEY and CDR2 SMNVEV come from the germline V gene (reference sequence). This CDR3 comprises 13 residues. DNA of the CDR3: TGTGCCAGCGGAAAAGACAGGGCTACTGAAGCTTTCTTT. It yields the protein CASGKDRATEAFF.

This clone was observed a handful of times. The V and J genes are TRBV5-6 and TRBJ1-1; D is unresolved. V lost 0 bases to trimming and J lost 4 bases, with 7 bases between them. This CDR3 is built from 13 residues. Germline CDR1 is SGHDT and CDR2 is YYEEEE. CDR3 sequence (DNA): TGTGCCAGCAGCTTGGCGGGGAGCACTGAAGCTTTCTTT. Its protein product is CASSLAGSTEAFF.

The chain has TRBV4-3 and TRBJ2-7; the match to TRBD2 covers 10 bases. Trimming removed 3 bases from V and 5 bases from J; junction bases left unmatched: 4. This CDR3 is built from 14 residues. From germline, CDR1 is LGHNA and CDR2 YSLEER. The DNA for the CDR3 is TGCGCCAGCAGCCATAGCGGGGGGTACGACGAGCAGTACTTC. This translates into CASSHSGGYDEQYF.

The J gene is TRBJ1-2, the V gene TRBV7-2; D gene unclear. Trimming stripped 7 bases from V and 2 bases from J, with 23 bases between. There are 17 residues in the CDR3. Germline CDR1 reads SGHTA; CDR2 reads FQGNSA. CDR3 sequence reads: CASTTLGGRDWNYGYTF. The DNA for the CDR3 is TGTGCCAGCACTACCCTTGGAGGGAGGGATTGGAACTATGGCTACACCTTC. Based on the CDR3 plus reference TRBV7-2 and TRBJ1-2, the full variable domain is GAGVSQSPSNKVTEKGKDVELRCDPISGHTALYWYRQSLGQGLEFLIYFQGNSAPDKSGLPSDRFSAERTGGSVSTLTIQRTQQEDSAVYLCASTTLGGRDWNYGYTFGSGTRLTVV.

The rearrangement uses TRBV19 and TRBJ1-2, with TRBD1 matching over 7 bases. CDR3 length: 11 amino acids. The germline gives CDR1 LNHDA, CDR2 SQIVND (reference sequence). With 7 bases clipped from V and 6 bases from J, the junction kept 2 bases outside the gene matches. In DNA form, the CDR3 reads TGTGCCAGTACCAGGGGGGATGGCTACACCTTC. This gives the protein CASTRGDGYTF.

The chain links TRBV29-1 to TRBJ1-1, with D possibly TRBD1 on 6 matching bases. Trimming removed 4 bases from V and 8 bases from J, with 29 bases in between. CDR3 length equals 17 residues. Germline CDR1 and CDR2: SQVTM and ANQGSEA. This CDR3 reads CSVVLLGGQRSLLEAFF. The CDR3 DNA reads as TGCAGCGTTGTCCTCTTAGGGGGGCAGAGATCACTTCTCGAAGCTTTCTTT.

The chain employs TRBV29-1 and TRBJ2-3; D might be TRBD2 (7 bases). The germline CDR1 and CDR2 sequences are SQVTM and ANQGSEA. The V and J ends lost 7 bases and 4 bases respectively, with 21 bases between them. There are 15 residues in the CDR3. The CDR3 coding sequence is TGCAGCGCCAACGGGGGCGGGGGAATCGCAGATACGCAGTATTTT. Its translation: CSANGGGGIADTQYF.

This clone came up a few times. V gene TRBV15 combines with J gene TRBJ2-1, with D unresolved. Germline CDR1 is LNHNV and CDR2 is YYDKDF (reference sequence). The CDR3 sequence is 15 residues long. Trimming removed 0 bases at V and 0 bases at J, with 6 bases between. CDR3 bases: TGTGCCACCAGCAGAGATCGTAGCTCCTACAATGAGCAGTTCTTC. This encodes CATSRDRSSYNEQFF.